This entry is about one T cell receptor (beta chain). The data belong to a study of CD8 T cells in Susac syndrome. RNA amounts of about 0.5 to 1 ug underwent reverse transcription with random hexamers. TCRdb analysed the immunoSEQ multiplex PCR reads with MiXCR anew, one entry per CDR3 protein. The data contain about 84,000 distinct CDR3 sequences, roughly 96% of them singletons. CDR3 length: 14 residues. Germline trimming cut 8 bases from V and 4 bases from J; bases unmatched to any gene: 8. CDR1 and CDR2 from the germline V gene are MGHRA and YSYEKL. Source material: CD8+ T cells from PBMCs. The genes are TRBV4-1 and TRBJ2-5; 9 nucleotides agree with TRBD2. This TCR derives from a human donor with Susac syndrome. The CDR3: CASSQAGGRETQYF. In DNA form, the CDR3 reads TGCGCCAGCTCTCAAGCGGGGGGCAGAGAGACCCAGTACTTC.